This T cell receptor beta chain originates from a study of cytotoxic CD8 clonotypes in ibrutinib-treated CLL. Study-wide findings and caveats: Clonotypes that were public were uncommon, and they contracted or stayed stable on treatment. T-cell clonality at baseline went above that of age-matched healthy donors and rose and fell with circulating CD8+ T-cell counts.

Germline CDR1 reads SGHAT; CDR2 reads FQNNGV. The CDR3 length is 13 residues. J gave up 6 bases and V 6 bases, and 3 bases lay outside the gene matches. Measured with immunoSEQ multiplex PCR; TCRdb has only the in-frame clones, and not every one. The repertoire holds some 200,000 clones, with approximately 75% as singletons. Regarding this clone: What it recognizes is unknown.

This sample comprised PBMCs, obtained after 12 months of ibrutinib treatment. The clonotype comes from a human donor with chronic lymphocytic leukemia. The V and J genes are TRBV11-2 and TRBJ2-7; TRBD2 matches at 12 bases. CDR3 protein: CASRLAGGIEQYF. CDR3 nucleotide sequence: TGTGCCAGCAGGCTAGCGGGAGGGATCGAGCAGTACTTC.